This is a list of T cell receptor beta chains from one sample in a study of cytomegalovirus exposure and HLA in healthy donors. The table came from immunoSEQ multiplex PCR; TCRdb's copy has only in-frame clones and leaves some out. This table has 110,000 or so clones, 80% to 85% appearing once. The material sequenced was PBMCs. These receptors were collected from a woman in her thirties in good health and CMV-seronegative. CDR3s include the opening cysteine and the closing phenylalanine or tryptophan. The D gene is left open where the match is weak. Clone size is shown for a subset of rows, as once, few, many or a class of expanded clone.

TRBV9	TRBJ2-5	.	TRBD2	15	TGTGCCAGCAGCTCCGGGACTAGCGACCAAGAGACCCAGTACTTC	CASSSGTSDQETQYF
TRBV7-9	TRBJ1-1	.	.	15	TGTGCCAGCAGCTATTCTAGGGGAGGGAACACTGAAGCTTTCTTT	CASSYSRGGNTEAFF
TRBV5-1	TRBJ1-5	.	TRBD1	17	TGCGCCAGCAAACTTAATCCCGGGACAGGGGGCAATCAGCCCCAGCATTTT	CASKLNPGTGGNQPQHF
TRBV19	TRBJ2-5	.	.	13	TGTGCCAGTAGTATAGGTAGCCAAGAGACCCAGTACTTC	CASSIGSQETQYF
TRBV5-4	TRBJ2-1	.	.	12	TGTGCCAGCAGCTATCTACTCAATGAGCAGTTCTTC	CASSYLLNEQFF
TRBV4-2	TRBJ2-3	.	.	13	TGTGCCAGCAGCCAAGAGGTCCGGGATACGCAGTATTTT	CASSQEVRDTQYF
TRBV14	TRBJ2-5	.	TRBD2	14	TGTGCCAGCAGCTCCCTAGCGGGACTAGAGACCCAGTACTTC	CASSSLAGLETQYF
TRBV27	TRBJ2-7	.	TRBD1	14	TGTGCCAGTAGGGGGCAGGGGGCGCGGAACGAGCAGTACTTC	CASRGQGARNEQYF
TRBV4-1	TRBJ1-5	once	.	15	TGCGCCAGCAGCCACCGGACAGCTAGCAATCAGCCCCAGCATTTT	CASSHRTASNQPQHF
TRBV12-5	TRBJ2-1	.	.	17	TGTGCTAGTGGTTTGGTAGACTACGGGAGCTCCTACAATGAGCAGTTCTTC	CASGLVDYGSSYNEQFF
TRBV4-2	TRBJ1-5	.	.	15	TGTGCCAGCAGCCAAGATAGGACTACTTATCAGCCCCAGCATTTT	CASSQDRTTYQPQHF
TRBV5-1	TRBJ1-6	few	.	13	TGCGCCAGCAGCTTGGAGACAAATTCACCCCTCCACTTT	CASSLETNSPLHF
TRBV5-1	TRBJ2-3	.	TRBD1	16	TGCGCCAGCAGCCCAAATGACAGGGGCCGCGCCCATACGCAGTATTTT	CASSPNDRGRAHTQYF
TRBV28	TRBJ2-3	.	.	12	TGTGCCAGCAGTTTAGTACGGGATACGCAGTATTTT	CASSLVRDTQYF
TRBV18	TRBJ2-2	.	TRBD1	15	TGTGCCAGCTCTCGAGGACAGGGGGCTCCCGGGGAGCTGTTTTTT	CASSRGQGAPGELFF
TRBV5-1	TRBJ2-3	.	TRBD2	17	TGCGCCAGCAGCGTGGGACTAGCGGGAGTCCGCCCAGATACGCAGTATTTT	CASSVGLAGVRPDTQYF
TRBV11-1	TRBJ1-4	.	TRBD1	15	TGTGCCAGCAGTTCTACAGGGGCGGAGAATGAAAAACTGTTTTTT	CASSSTGAENEKLFF
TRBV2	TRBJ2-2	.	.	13	TGTGCCAGCAGGGAACAGGGTACCGGGGAGCTGTTTTTT	CASREQGTGELFF
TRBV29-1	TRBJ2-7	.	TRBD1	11	TGCAGCGTCGTTACAGGGGTCGAGCAGTACTTC	CSVVTGVEQYF
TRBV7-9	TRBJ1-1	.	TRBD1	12	TGTGCCAGCAGCGGGACAGGGGATGATGCTTTCTTT	CASSGTGDDAFF
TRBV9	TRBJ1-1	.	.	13	TGTGCCAGCAGCGTTTTAGCGGGGGCTGAAGCTTTCTTT	CASSVLAGAEAFF
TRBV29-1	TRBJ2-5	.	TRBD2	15	TGCAGCGTTGGCCCCCGGGGGGTCGTTGCGGAGACCCAGTACTTC	CSVGPRGVVAETQYF
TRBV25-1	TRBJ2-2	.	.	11	TGTGCCAGCACGAGGACCGGGGAGCTGTTTTTT	CASTRTGELFF
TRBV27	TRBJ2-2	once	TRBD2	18	TGTGCCAGCAGTTTCCGTATTCTAGCGGGATCGAACACCGGGGAGCTGTTTTTT	CASSFRILAGSNTGELFF
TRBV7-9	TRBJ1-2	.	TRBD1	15	TGTGCCAGCAGCCGTAGTGGAGCGACAGGGGGCCTTTACACCTTC	CASSRSGATGGLYTF
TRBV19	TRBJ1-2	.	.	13	TGTGCCAGTAGTATCAATCAGGGCCGGGGCTACACCTTC	CASSINQGRGYTF
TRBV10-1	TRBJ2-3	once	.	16	TGCGCCAGCAGTGACCGGGGTGAGGCGCGGGCCGATACGCAGTATTTT	CASSDRGEARADTQYF
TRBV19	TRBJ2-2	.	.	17	TGTGCCAGTAGCCGCCAGGGGGGCCGAACCTACACCGGGGAGCTGTTTTTT	CASSRQGGRTYTGELFF
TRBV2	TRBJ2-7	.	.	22	TGTGCCAGCACTGCCCCTGGCCACCCCCTAGACAGGGCCAGCGGGAGAGGTAGTGAGCAGTACTTC	CASTAPGHPLDRASGRGSEQYF
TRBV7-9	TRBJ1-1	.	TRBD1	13	TGTGCCAGCAGCTTAGCCAGACAGGGAGAGGCTTTCTTT	CASSLARQGEAFF
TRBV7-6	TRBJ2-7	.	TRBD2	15	TGTGCCAGCAGCCAATCGACTAGCGGGAGCTACGAGCAGTACTTC	CASSQSTSGSYEQYF
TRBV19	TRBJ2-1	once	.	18	TGTGCCAGTACGTCCTTAGGGGCGCGATACACGGGTTACAATGAGCAGTTCTTC	CASTSLGARYTGYNEQFF
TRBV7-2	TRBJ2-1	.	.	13	TGTGCCAGCAGCCCACGGATCCGACAGGAGCAGTTCTTC	CASSPRIRQEQFF
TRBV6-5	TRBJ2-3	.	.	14	TGTGCCAGCGCGATGGGCGGGAGCACAGATACGCAGTATTTT	CASAMGGSTDTQYF
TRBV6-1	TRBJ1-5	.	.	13	TGTGCCAGCAGTGATCACAGGGACCAGCCCCAGCATTTT	CASSDHRDQPQHF
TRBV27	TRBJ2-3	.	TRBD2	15	TGTGCCAGCAGGGGACTAGCGTTTAGCACAGATACGCAGTATTTT	CASRGLAFSTDTQYF
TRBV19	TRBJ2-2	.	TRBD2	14	TGTGCCAGTAGTGTAACTAGCGGGACCGGGGAGCTGTTTTTT	CASSVTSGTGELFF
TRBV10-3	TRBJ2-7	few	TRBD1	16	TGTGCCATCAGTGGGACCCGACAGGGCAGCTCCTACGAGCAGTACTTC	CAISGTRQGSSYEQYF
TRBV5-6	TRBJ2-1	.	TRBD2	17	TGTGCCAGCCAACTAGCGGGAGGGCCTACTTCTAAGAGCGAGCAGTTCTTC	CASQLAGGPTSKSEQFF
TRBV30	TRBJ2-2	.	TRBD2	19	TGTGCCTGGAGTGTACGGTCTAGCGGGAGGCCCCCGAACACCGGGGAGCTGTTTTTT	CAWSVRSSGRPPNTGELFF
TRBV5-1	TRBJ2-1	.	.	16	TGCGCCAGCAGCTTGGTAGGGGAAGGTTCCTACAATGAGCAGTTCTTC	CASSLVGEGSYNEQFF
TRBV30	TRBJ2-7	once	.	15	TGTGCCTGGAGTGTACGGAGGCAGGTCACTTACGAGCAGTACTTC	CAWSVRRQVTYEQYF
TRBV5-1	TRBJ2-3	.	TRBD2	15	TGCGCCAGCCCTGAGCTAGCGGGAGTCCCAGATACGCAGTATTTT	CASPELAGVPDTQYF
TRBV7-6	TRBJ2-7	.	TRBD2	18	TGTGCCAGCAGCCCGCGCGGGTTTGGGCGGGAGGGCCGGGACGAGCAGTACTTC	CASSPRGFGREGRDEQYF
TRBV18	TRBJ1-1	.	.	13	TGTGCCAGCTCCCGGCAGGAGAACACTGAAGCTTTCTTT	CASSRQENTEAFF
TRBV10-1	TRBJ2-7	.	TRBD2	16	TGCGCCCAAAATGACCGGACTAGCGGGGCAAACTACGAGCAGTACTTC	CAQNDRTSGANYEQYF
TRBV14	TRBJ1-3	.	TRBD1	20	TGTGCCAGCAGCCAAGATGACCCCCTTTGGCAGGGGGCTTGGGGAAACACCATATATTTT	CASSQDDPLWQGAWGNTIYF
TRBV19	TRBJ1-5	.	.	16	TGTGCCAGTAGTCCCTCCACAGGGTTCGGCGATCAGCCCCAGCATTTT	CASSPSTGFGDQPQHF
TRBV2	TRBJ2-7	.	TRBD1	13	TGTGCCAGCAATCGACAGGGCACCTACGAGCAGTACTTC	CASNRQGTYEQYF